The 14 T cell receptor beta chains below were found in one sample sequenced in a study of persistence of HIV-infected CD4 T cells. These receptors have no known antigen. Cells were stimulated nonspecifically with anti-CD3/anti-CD28 magnetic beads. Sorting of responding CD4+ T cells relied on upregulated CD40 ligand together with CD69. The libraries were made with immunoSEQ version 4 in survey mode. Some clones are missing from TCRdb's copy, which holds only in-frame ones; the method was immunoSEQ multiplex PCR. Among tens of thousands of clones, around 89% were seen once, and the ten largest hold approximately 0.45%. This specimen was CD4+ T cells sorted from PBMCs after approximately 19-hour stimulation, taken from a patient who received antiretroviral therapy. Every receptor here comes from an adult woman with HIV who was CMV-seropositive.

The chain joins TRBV19 to TRBJ1-1, with 7 bases fitting TRBD1. This CDR3 has 16 amino acids. CDR1 LNHDA and CDR2 SQIVND come from the germline V gene (reference sequence). Losses at the gene ends were 7 bases for V and 1 base for J; bases not matched to a gene: 12. The CDR3 DNA is TGTGCCAGTACACCTAAGCGACAGGGCCCGAACACTGAAGCTTTCTTT. Its translation: CASTPKRQGPNTEAFF.

The chain recombines TRBV18 with TRBJ2-1; TRBD2 agrees at 8 bases. Losses at the gene ends were 2 bases for V and 5 bases for J; bases not matched to a gene: 8. Germline-derived CDR1 and CDR2 are KGHSH and LQKENI. The CDR3 is 16 residues long. CDR3 sequence: CASSPGPAGDHNEQFF. The CDR3 DNA reads as TGTGCCAGCTCACCAGGCCCAGCGGGGGATCACAATGAGCAGTTCTTC.

V usage is TRBV18 and J usage is TRBJ2-7; no firm D call. V lost 3 bases, J lost 0 bases, and 9 bases lay in between. CDR3 length: 14 amino acids. Germline loops: CDR1 KGHSH, CDR2 LQKENI. The CDR3, as DNA: TGTGCCAGCTCACCGATGAAGGGCTCCTACGAGCAGTACTTC. It translates to CASSPMKGSYEQYF.

CDR3 sequence (DNA): TGTGCCAGCAGGCGCGGGACTACTTCAGAGCAGTACTTC. Its protein product is CASRRGTTSEQYF. This chain joins TRBV12-3 or TRBV12-4 and TRBJ2-7; 7 nucleotides agree with TRBD2. V trimming: 6 bases; J trimming: 7 bases; junction bases outside the gene matches: 9. There are 13 residues in the CDR3.

This rearrangement joins TRBV4-1 to TRBJ2-3; D perhaps matches TRBD1 (6 bases). The CDR3 consists of 16 residues. In germline, CDR1 is MGHRA, CDR2 YSYEKL. V gave up 1 base and J gave up 4 bases, with 15 bases separating them. As DNA, the CDR3 is TGCGCCAGCAGCCAAGTTGGGCAGGGGATATCAGATACGCAGTATTTT. It specifies CASSQVGQGISDTQYF.

V is TRBV19 and J is TRBJ1-6, with 9 bases fitting TRBD1. Germline CDR1 LNHDA, CDR2 SQIVND (reference sequence). The CDR3 spans 16 residues. V lost 5 bases and J lost 7; bases outside the gene matches: 9. The CDR3 nucleotides read TGTGCCAGTAGTCCACAGGGGGCTGGAGGGAATTCACCCCTCCACTTT. Translated, it gives CASSPQGAGGNSPLHF. Full variable domain (rest looked up from reference TRBV19 and TRBJ1-6): DGGITQSPKYLFRKEGQNVTLSCEQNLNHDAMYWYRQDPGQGLRLIYYSQIVNDFQKGDIAEGYSVSREKKESFPLTVTSAQKNPTAFYLCASSPQGAGGNSPLHFGNGTRLTVT.

The CDR3 sequence: CASSPLTGNGSPLHF. In DNA form, the CDR3 reads TGTGCCAGCAGCCCCCTGACAGGGAATGGGTCACCCCTCCACTTT. The rearrangement uses TRBV7-8 and TRBJ1-6, with 7 bases matching TRBD1. From germline, CDR1 is SGHVS and CDR2 FQNEAQ. J gave up 10 bases and V 5 bases, and 11 bases lay outside the gene matches. This CDR3 contains 15 residues. The whole variable domain, filled in from reference TRBV7-8 and TRBJ1-6, reads GAGVSQSPRYKVAKRGQDVALRCDPISGHVSLFWYQQALGQGPEFLTYFQNEAQLDKSGLPSDRFFAERPEGSVSTLKIQRTQQEDSAVYLCASSPLTGNGSPLHFGNGTRLTVT.

V gene TRBV19 combines with J gene TRBJ1-3; 7 bases agree with TRBD1. Germline CDR1 is LNHDA and CDR2 is SQIVND (reference sequence). With V trimmed by 3 bases and J by 2 bases, 4 bases remained unmatched. The CDR3 covers 15 residues. The CDR3 is CASSIDRDAGNTIYF. The DNA of the CDR3 is TGTGCCAGTAGTATTGACAGGGACGCTGGAAACACCATATATTTT.

The CDR3 spells CASSEVGGNTEAFF. The CDR3 DNA reads as TGTGCCAGCAGTGAAGTGGGGGGCAATACTGAAGCTTTCTTT. The chain couples TRBV2 to TRBJ1-1; possible D gene TRBD1, 6 bases. Looked up from germline, CDR1 is SNHLY and CDR2 is FYNNEI. CDR3 size: 14 residues. V gave up 1 base and J gave up 5 bases, with 11 bases separating them.

This chain links TRBV19 with TRBJ1-5, with a weak D call TRBD1 (6 bases). Germline V gene sequence: CDR1 LNHDA, CDR2 SQIVND (reference sequence). The germline V and J ends were trimmed by 4 bases and 1 base, with 14 bases remaining between them. The CDR3 is 16 amino acids. CDR3 DNA: TGTGCCAGTAGTACCCGCGGGGGGCAGAGCAATCAGCCCCAGCATTTT. Its protein product is CASSTRGGQSNQPQHF. Complete variable domain (other parts from reference TRBV19 and TRBJ1-5): DGGITQSPKYLFRKEGQNVTLSCEQNLNHDAMYWYRQDPGQGLRLIYYSQIVNDFQKGDIAEGYSVSREKKESFPLTVTSAQKNPTAFYLCASSTRGGQSNQPQHFGDGTRLSIL.

The genes are TRBV5-4 and TRBJ2-7; maybe TRBD1 (6 bases). CDR1 and CDR2 (germline): SGHNT, YYREEE (reference sequence). The CDR3 is 13 residues long. With 2 bases removed from V and 1 base from J, the gap between germline ends came to 7 bases. CDR3 loop: CASSFDRSYEQYF. CDR3 DNA sequence: TGTGCCAGCAGCTTCGACAGGTCCTACGAGCAGTACTTC.

The CDR3 loop reads CATSRRQGNYGYTF. The CDR3, as DNA: TGTGCCACCAGCCGCCGACAGGGGAACTATGGCTACACCTTC. The genes are TRBV15 and TRBJ1-2; TRBD1 matches at 8 bases. V was clipped by 5 bases and J by 2 bases; unmatched bases: 4. Germline CDR1 LNHNV, CDR2 YYDKDF (reference sequence). The CDR3 is made up of 14 amino acids.

This clone has a single count. The rearrangement uses TRBV21-1 and TRBJ2-3. TRBV21-1 is flagged as a pseudogene. The CDR3 has 12 residues. DNA of the CDR3: TGTGCCAGCAGCAAAGCATTGGATACGCAGTATTTT. Protein: CASSKALDTQYF.

V gene TRBV7-3 combines with J gene TRBJ2-7; 7 bases are shared with TRBD1. Trimming at V came to 0 bases and at J to 3 bases, leaving 2 bases not matched to a gene. The CDR3 sequence is 14 residues long. Germline-derived CDR1 and CDR2 are SGHTA and FQGTGA. CDR3 coding DNA: TGTGCCAGCAGCTTAACGAGGGACAGCTACGAGCAGTACTTC. This gives the protein CASSLTRDSYEQYF.